Listed here is a single T cell receptor (beta chain). V gave up 1 base and J gave up 1 base; unmatched junction bases: 3. Germline values: CDR1 SGHTS, CDR2 YDEGEE. The CDR3 contains 15 residues. Measured with immunoSEQ multiplex PCR; TCRdb has only the in-frame clones, and not every one. The repertoire has roughly 150,000 clones, nearly 80% of them found once; the top ten carry approximately 15%. This record comes from a study of blood T cell repertoires in COVID-19. As for the study in general: From the United States, Italy and Spain came samples of acute and convalescent COVID-19. In each case, the material was cDNA or gDNA derived from T cells, B-cell-depleted T cells, or PBMCs.

The genes are TRBV5-8 and TRBJ2-7; 9 positions agree with TRBD1. This sequence originates from a woman of 80 years or more with acute or convalescent COVID-19. Sequenced: peripheral blood. The CDR3 DNA reads as TGTGCCAGCAGCTTGTACGGACAGGGGTCCTACGAGCAGTACTTC. It encodes CASSLYGQGSYEQYF.